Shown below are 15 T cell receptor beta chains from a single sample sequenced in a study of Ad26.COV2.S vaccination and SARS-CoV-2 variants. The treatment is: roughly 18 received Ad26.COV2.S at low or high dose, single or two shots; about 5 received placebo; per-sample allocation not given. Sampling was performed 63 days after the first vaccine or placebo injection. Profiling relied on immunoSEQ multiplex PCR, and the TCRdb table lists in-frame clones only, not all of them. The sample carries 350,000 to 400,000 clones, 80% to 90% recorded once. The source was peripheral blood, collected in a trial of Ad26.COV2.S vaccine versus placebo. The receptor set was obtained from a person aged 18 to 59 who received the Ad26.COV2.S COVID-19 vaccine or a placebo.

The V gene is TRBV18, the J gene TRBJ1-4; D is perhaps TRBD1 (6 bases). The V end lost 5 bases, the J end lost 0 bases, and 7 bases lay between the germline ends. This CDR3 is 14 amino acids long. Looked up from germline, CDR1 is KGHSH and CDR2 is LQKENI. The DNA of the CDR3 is TGTGCCAGCTCAACAGGGCCAACTAATGAAAAACTGTTTTTT. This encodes CASSTGPTNEKLFF.

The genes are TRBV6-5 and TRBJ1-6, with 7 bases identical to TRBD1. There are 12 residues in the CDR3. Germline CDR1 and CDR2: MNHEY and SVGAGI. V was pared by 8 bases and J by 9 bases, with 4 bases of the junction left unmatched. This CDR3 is CASSDRASPLHF. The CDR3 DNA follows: TGTGCCAGCTCTGACAGGGCTTCACCCCTCCACTTT.

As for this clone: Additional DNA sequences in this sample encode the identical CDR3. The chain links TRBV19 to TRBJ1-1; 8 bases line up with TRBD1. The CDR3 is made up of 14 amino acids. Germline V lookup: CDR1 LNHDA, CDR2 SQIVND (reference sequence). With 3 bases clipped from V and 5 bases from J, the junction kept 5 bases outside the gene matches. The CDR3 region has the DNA TGTGCCAGTAGTATCACAGGGGGAGGTACTGAAGCTTTCTTT. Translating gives CASSITGGGTEAFF.

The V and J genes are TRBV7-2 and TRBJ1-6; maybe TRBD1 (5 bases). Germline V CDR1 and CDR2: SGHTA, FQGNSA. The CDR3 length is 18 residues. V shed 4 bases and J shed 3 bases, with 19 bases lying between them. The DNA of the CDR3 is TGTGCCAGCAGCTCGGTGTCCACAGGCGTTTACTATAATTCACCCCTCCACTTT. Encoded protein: CASSSVSTGVYYNSPLHF.

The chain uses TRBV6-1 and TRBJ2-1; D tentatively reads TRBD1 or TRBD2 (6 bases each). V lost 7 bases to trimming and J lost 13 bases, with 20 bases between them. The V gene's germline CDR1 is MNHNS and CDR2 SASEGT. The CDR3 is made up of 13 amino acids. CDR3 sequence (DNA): TGTGCCAGCATACGGGGGACTCAGGGGTTTCAGTTCTTC. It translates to CASIRGTQGFQFF.

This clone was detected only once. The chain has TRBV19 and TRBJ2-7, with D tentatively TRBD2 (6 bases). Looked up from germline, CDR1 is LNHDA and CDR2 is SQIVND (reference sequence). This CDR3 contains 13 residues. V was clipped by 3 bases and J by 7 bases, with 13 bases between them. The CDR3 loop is CASSMRGAFEQYF. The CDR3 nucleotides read TGTGCCAGTAGTATGCGCGGGGCCTTTGAGCAGTACTTC.

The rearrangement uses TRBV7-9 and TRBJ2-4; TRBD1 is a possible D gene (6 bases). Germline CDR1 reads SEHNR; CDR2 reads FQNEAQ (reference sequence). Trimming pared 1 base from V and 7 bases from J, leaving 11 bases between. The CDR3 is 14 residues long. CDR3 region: CASSLGLGQNIQYF. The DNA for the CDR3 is TGTGCCAGCAGCTTAGGTCTCGGACAGAACATTCAGTACTTC.

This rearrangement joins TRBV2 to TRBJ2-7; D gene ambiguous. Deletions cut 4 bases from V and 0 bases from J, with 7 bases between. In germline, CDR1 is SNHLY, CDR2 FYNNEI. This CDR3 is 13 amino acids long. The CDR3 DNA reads TGTGCCAGCAGTGTCTACAACTCCTACGAGCAGTACTTC. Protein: CASSVYNSYEQYF. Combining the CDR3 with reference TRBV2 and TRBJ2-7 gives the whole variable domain EPEVTQTPSHQVTQMGQEVILRCVPISNHLYFYWYRQILGQKVEFLVSFYNNEISEKSEIFDDQFSVERPDGSNFTLKIRSTKLEDSAMYFCASSVYNSYEQYFGPGTRLTVT.

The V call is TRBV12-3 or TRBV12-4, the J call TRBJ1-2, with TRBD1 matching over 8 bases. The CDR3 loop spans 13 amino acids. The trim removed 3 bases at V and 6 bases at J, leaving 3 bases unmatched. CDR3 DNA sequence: TGTGCCAGCAGTTTTGTGACAGGGGATGGCTACACCTTC. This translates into CASSFVTGDGYTF.

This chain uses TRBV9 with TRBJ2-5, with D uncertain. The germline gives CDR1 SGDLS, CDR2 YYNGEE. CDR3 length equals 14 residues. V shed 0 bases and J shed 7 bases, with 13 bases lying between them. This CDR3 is CASSVGSGLGTQYF. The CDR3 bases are TGTGCCAGCAGCGTAGGGTCAGGCCTAGGGACCCAGTACTTC.

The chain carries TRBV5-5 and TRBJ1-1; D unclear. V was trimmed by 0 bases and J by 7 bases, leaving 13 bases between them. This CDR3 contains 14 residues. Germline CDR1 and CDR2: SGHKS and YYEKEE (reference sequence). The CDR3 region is CASSLDPSGGEAFF. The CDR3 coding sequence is TGTGCCAGCAGCTTGGACCCCTCGGGAGGTGAAGCTTTCTTT.

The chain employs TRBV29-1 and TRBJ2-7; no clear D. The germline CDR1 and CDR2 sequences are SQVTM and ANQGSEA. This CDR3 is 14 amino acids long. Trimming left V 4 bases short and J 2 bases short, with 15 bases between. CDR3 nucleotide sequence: TGCAGCGTTGTATGGTCGGTAGTCACCTACGAGCAGTACTTC. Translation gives CSVVWSVVTYEQYF.

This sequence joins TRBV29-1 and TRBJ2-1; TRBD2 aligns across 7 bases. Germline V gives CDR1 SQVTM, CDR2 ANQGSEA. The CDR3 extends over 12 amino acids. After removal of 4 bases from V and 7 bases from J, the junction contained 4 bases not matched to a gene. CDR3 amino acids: CSVGKGGNEQFF. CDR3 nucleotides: TGCAGCGTTGGGAAGGGAGGGAATGAGCAGTTCTTC.

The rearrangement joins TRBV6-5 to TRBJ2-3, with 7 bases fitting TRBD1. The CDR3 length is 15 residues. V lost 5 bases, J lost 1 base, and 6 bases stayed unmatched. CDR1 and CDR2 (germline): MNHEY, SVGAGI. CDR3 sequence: CASSHRTGGTDTQYF. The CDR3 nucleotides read TGTGCCAGCAGTCATCGGACAGGAGGCACAGATACGCAGTATTTT.

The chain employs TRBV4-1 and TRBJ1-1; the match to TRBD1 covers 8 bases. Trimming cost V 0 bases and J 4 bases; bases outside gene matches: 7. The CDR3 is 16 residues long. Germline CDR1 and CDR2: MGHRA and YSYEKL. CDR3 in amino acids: CASSQEPGQGGTEAFF. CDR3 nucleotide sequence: TGCGCCAGCAGCCAAGAGCCCGGACAGGGCGGCACTGAAGCTTTCTTT.